Shown below are 21 T cell receptor beta chains from a single sample sequenced in a study of T-cell reconstitution after alpha-beta-depleted transplantation in children. The TCRbeta library incorporated unique molecular identifiers. TCRdb independently ran MiXCR on the PCR reads; one entry per CDR3 protein. The data show roughly 670,000 distinct CDR3 sequences, roughly 14% seen once. This specimen was PBMCs, taken before TCRalphabeta/CD19-depleted stem cell transplant. The receptors shown here come from a girl aged 2 to 9 with congenital amegakaryocytic thrombocytopenia, due to receive a stem cell transplant.

In its sample, this clonotype was seen many times. The V and J genes are TRBV2 and TRBJ2-5; 9 bases match TRBD2. Unmatched junction bases numbered 6, after V lost 6 bases and J lost 4 bases. Germline V CDR1 and CDR2: SNHLY, FYNNEI. The CDR3 runs 14 residues. For the CDR3, the DNA is TGTGCCAGCAGGGTTAGCGGGAGTAGAGAGACCCAGTACTTC. Encoded protein: CASRVSGSRETQYF.

V gene TRBV29-1 combines with J gene TRBJ2-5; D is possibly TRBD1 or TRBD2 (6 bases each). The CDR3 sequence is 21 residues long. Germline lookup yields CDR1 SQVTM and CDR2 ANQGSEA. The V gene lost 5 bases and the J gene lost 4 bases, with 38 bases spanning the gap. In DNA, the CDR3 is TGCAGCGTTTTTGGGGGGCGCTTTCCTACCCCTTCGTCGAATTTCCTAGAGACCCAGTACTTC. Protein sequence: CSVFGGRFPTPSSNFLETQYF.

This clonotype was seen ten or more times. The chain couples TRBV6-5 to TRBJ2-5, with D possibly being TRBD1 or TRBD2 (6 bases each). CDR3 length equals 14 residues. Germline-derived CDR1 and CDR2 are MNHEY and SVGAGI. The V end lost 8 bases, the J end lost 3 bases, and 16 bases lay between the germline ends. In nucleotides, the CDR3 is TGTGCCAGCGGGGGGACAACCCCTAAAGAGACCCAGTACTTC. Amino acids: CASGGTTPKETQYF.

This clonotype was recorded many times. The chain links TRBV6-6 to TRBJ2-1; the D gene is possibly TRBD2 (7 bases). The V gene's germline CDR1 is MNHNY and CDR2 SVGAGI (reference sequence). The V end was cut by 8 bases, the J end by 8 bases, with 13 bases between. The CDR3 contains 12 residues. CDR3 amino acids: CASGGGSYEQFF. The DNA of the CDR3 is TGTGCCAGCGGGGGCGGGAGCTATGAGCAGTTCTTC.

This chain connects TRBV5-1 to TRBJ2-3; 11 bases are shared with TRBD2. Unmatched junction bases numbered 4, after V lost 4 bases and J lost 0 bases. Germline V gene lookup returns CDR1 SGHRS and CDR2 YFSETQ. CDR3 size: 16 residues. This CDR3 is CASSRWTSGSTDTQYF. CDR3 bases: TGCGCCAGCAGCCGATGGACTAGCGGGAGCACAGATACGCAGTATTTT.

This clonotype was counted only a few times. V is TRBV5-1 and J is TRBJ2-5, with TRBD2 matching 7 bases. Germline V gene data show CDR1 as SGHRS and CDR2 as YFSETQ. The length of the CDR3 is 15 residues. V shed 0 bases and J 1 base; nucleotides not matched to a gene: 3. The CDR3 DNA reads as TGCGCCAGCAGCTTGGTACCGGGGGGCCAAGAGACCCAGTACTTC. Translating it yields CASSLVPGGQETQYF.

This chain uses TRBV6-5 with TRBJ2-7; 9 nucleotides align to TRBD2. CDR3 size: 17 residues. The V gene end was trimmed by 0 bases and the J gene end by 2 bases; junction bases not matched to a gene: 8. The germline V gene encodes CDR1 MNHEY and CDR2 SVGAGI. CDR3 bases: TGTGCCAGCAGTTACTCTGCTAGCGGGACGCGACCCTACGAGCAGTACTTC. Translation gives CASSYSASGTRPYEQYF.

Comments on this clonotype: This may be a read error: a much more frequent sequence differs by one nucleotide. The chain is built from TRBV6-1 and TRBJ2-1, with 8 bases identical to TRBD2. This CDR3 region has 12 residues. From germline, CDR1 is MNHNS and CDR2 SASEGT. The CDR3 region has the DNA TGTGCCAGCAGCCCCAGTGGACTAGCCGAGTCCTTC. Its translation is CASSPSGLAESF.

The sample holds many counts of this clonotype. The chain joins TRBV7-9 to TRBJ1-1; D remains ambiguous. V lost 5 bases, J lost 3 bases, and 13 bases lay in between. Germline V gene lookup returns CDR1 SEHNR and CDR2 FQNEAQ (reference sequence). The CDR3 covers 14 residues. The CDR3 loop is CASSKPLGDTEAFF. In DNA, the CDR3 is TGTGCCAGCAGCAAACCCCTTGGGGACACTGAAGCTTTCTTT.

This clonotype has more than one count but fewer than ten. For the CDR3, the DNA is TGTGCCAGCAGTTACTATCCAGATTTCTACAATGAGCAGTTCTTC. It encodes CASSYYPDFYNEQFF. The chain couples TRBV6-5 to TRBJ2-1, with D hard to call. This CDR3 is built from 15 residues. Between the trimmed V and J ends, which lost 1 base and 3 bases, there was a span of 10 bases. Germline assignment: CDR1 MNHEY and CDR2 SVGAGI.

This clonotype was observed at least ten times. This chain uses TRBV20-1 with TRBJ2-2; D might be TRBD1 (6 bases). Germline loops: CDR1 DFQATT, CDR2 SNEGSKA (reference sequence). The CDR3 contains 12 residues. This CDR3 is CTPQGPTGELFF. DNA for the CDR3: TGCACCCCACAGGGCCCCACCGGGGAGCTGTTTTTT.

The V call is TRBV12-3 or TRBV12-4, the J call TRBJ2-7; 12 nucleotides match TRBD2. The CDR3 contains 14 residues. The V segment lost 3 bases and the J segment 5 bases; nucleotides outside the gene matches: 2. The CDR3 loop reads CASSFTSGRHEQYF. The CDR3 DNA reads TGTGCCAGCAGTTTCACTAGCGGGAGGCACGAGCAGTACTTC.

There are a few counts of this clonotype. The chain combines TRBV5-1 with TRBJ2-6, with D perhaps being TRBD1 or TRBD2 (5 bases each). The CDR3 consists of 18 residues. V was trimmed by 4 bases and J by 2 bases, leaving 19 bases between them. In germline, CDR1 is SGHRS, CDR2 YFSETQ. The CDR3 DNA reads as TGCGCCAGCAGCGGATCGGGGCGCGAGAGGACTGGGGCCAACGTCCTGACTTTC. Amino acids: CASSGSGRERTGANVLTF.

Many counts were recorded for this clonotype. The chain is built from TRBV7-2 and TRBJ2-7, with TRBD2 matching over 7 bases. The CDR3 length is 13 residues. Germline V CDR1 and CDR2: SGHTA, FQGNSA. The trim removed 5 bases at V and 3 bases at J, leaving 4 bases unmatched. CDR3 in DNA: TGTGCCAGCAGCATAAGCGGGATCTACGAGCAGTACTTC. Protein sequence: CASSISGIYEQYF.

This clonotype was observed a handful of times. This chain uses TRBV12-3 or TRBV12-4 with TRBJ2-1; either TRBD1 or TRBD2 may supply D (5 bases each). CDR3 length: 15 amino acids. Trimming shortened V by 1 base and J by 4 bases, and 11 bases separated the two germline ends. CDR3 nucleotides: TGTGCCAGCAGTTTAGTGTGGGACCCATACAATGAGCAGTTCTTC. Translating it yields CASSLVWDPYNEQFF.

This clonotype was counted a few times. The chain joins TRBV3-1 to TRBJ1-1; D is undetermined. Trimming pared 0 bases from V and 1 base from J, leaving 12 bases between. The germline V gene encodes CDR1 LGHDT and CDR2 YNNKEL (reference sequence). CDR3 length: 16 amino acids. The CDR3 here is CASSQENRAANTEAFF. CDR3 nucleotide sequence: TGTGCCAGCAGCCAAGAGAATCGTGCGGCGAACACTGAAGCTTTCTTT.

This clonotype has at least ten counts. The chain employs TRBV5-1 and TRBJ1-6; no reliable D call. Germline assignment: CDR1 SGHRS and CDR2 YFSETQ. Trimming took 4 bases from V and 12 from J, leaving 8 bases between them. The CDR3 totals 11 residues. The CDR3 bases are TGCGCCAGCAGCGCACCGGGACCCCTCCACTTT. Its protein is CASSAPGPLHF.

There are a few counts of this clonotype. The gene calls are TRBV5-1 and TRBJ2-7; 8 positions agree with TRBD1. This CDR3 has 15 amino acids. Germline CDR1 reads SGHRS; CDR2 reads YFSETQ. The trim removed 4 bases at V and 4 bases at J, leaving 10 bases unmatched. As DNA, the CDR3 is TGCGCCAGCAGCCCAGGACAGGGCTTAATTTACGAGCAGTACTTC. Protein: CASSPGQGLIYEQYF.

This clonotype was counted only a few times. The CDR3: CASSPNRDTGELFF. The CDR3 nucleotides read TGTGCCAGCAGCCCCAACAGGGACACCGGGGAGCTGTTTTTT. V gene TRBV7-9 combines with J gene TRBJ2-2; a possible D gene is TRBD1 (6 bases). Germline assignment: CDR1 SEHNR and CDR2 FQNEAQ (reference sequence). Trimming removed 5 bases from V and 3 bases from J, with 10 bases in between. This CDR3 spans 14 amino acids.

The CDR3 nucleotides are TGTGCCAGCCATGGGGATAGCTATGGCTACACCTTC. It codes for CASHGDSYGYTF. The chain combines TRBV27 with TRBJ1-2, with unresolved D. This CDR3 comprises 12 residues. V was pared by 8 bases and J by 4 bases, with 11 bases between. Germline lookup yields CDR1 MNHEY and CDR2 SMNVEV (reference sequence).

This chain connects TRBV3-1 to TRBJ2-7, with 8 bases matching TRBD2. This CDR3 has 15 amino acids. CDR1 and CDR2 from the germline V gene are LGHDT and YNNKEL (reference sequence). J gave up 3 bases and V 0 bases, and 4 bases lay outside the gene matches. CDR3 nucleotide sequence: TGTGCCAGCAGCCAAGACGCGGGAGGCTTCTACGAGCAGTACTTC. Translated, it gives CASSQDAGGFYEQYF.